The clone carrying this TCR beta chain was recorded once. Its specificity is unknown. These data come from a study of monozygotic twins with cystic fibrosis. Study outcomes and limitations: The repertoire was suggested to be naive-dominated, clonality median roughly 0.0093.

Per the germline V gene, CDR1 is SNHLY and CDR2 is FYNNEI. V gave up 1 base and J gave up 0 bases, with 12 bases separating them. CDR3 length equals 16 residues. Generated by immunoSEQ multiplex PCR, the TCRdb table keeps only in-frame clones and is missing some. The sample has some 20,000 clones; around 97% are singletons. Sequencing was performed on blood. V is TRBV2 and J is TRBJ1-2, with D maybe TRBD1 (5 bases). This TCR was recovered from a young woman with cystic fibrosis. CDR3 sequence reads: CASSEGWGGANYGYTF. The DNA of the CDR3 is TGTGCCAGCAGTGAAGGCTGGGGGGGGGCTAACTATGGCTACACCTTC. The full variable domain, completed using reference TRBV2 and TRBJ1-2, is EPEVTQTPSHQVTQMGQEVILRCVPISNHLYFYWYRQILGQKVEFLVSFYNNEISEKSEIFDDQFSVERPDGSNFTLKIRSTKLEDSAMYFCASSEGWGGANYGYTFGSGTRLTVV.